This T cell receptor beta chain was sequenced for a study of metastatic and nonmetastatic thyroid tumors. Study context: Comparative analysis of repertoires was undertaken across blood and tumor or nodule tissue obtained from malignant and benign thyroid patients. Regarding the study as a whole: The study reportedly found significantly higher TCR beta diversity in malignant thyroid tumors than benign nodules, in blood and tumor.

Trimming pared 4 bases from V and 5 bases from J, leaving 14 bases between. This CDR3 is 13 amino acids long. CDR1 is SQVTM and CDR2 is ANQGSEA in the germline V gene. Patients had received no treatment of any kind before thyroid surgery. In the original processing: Clinicopathological groups supplied CDR3 differences that were used to build a distant-metastasis classifier for papillary thyroid cancer. TCRdb called clones again from the PCR reads with MiXCR. The V and J calls come from TCRdb's annotation, not from the publication. This sample has over 35,000 clones, with about 17% found just once. This clone was counted at least ten times. Its antigen is undetermined.

This chain connects TRBV29-1 to TRBJ2-5, with D perhaps TRBD2 (6 bases). The receptor was isolated from a female donor with papillary thyroid cancer or a benign thyroid nodule (not recorded which). Some clones in this sample may be carry-over from other donors' samples. The sample consisted of tumor tissue. The CDR3 region is CSVGFGTRETQYF. CDR3 coding DNA: TGCAGCGTTGGCTTCGGGACTCGGGAGACCCAGTACTTC.